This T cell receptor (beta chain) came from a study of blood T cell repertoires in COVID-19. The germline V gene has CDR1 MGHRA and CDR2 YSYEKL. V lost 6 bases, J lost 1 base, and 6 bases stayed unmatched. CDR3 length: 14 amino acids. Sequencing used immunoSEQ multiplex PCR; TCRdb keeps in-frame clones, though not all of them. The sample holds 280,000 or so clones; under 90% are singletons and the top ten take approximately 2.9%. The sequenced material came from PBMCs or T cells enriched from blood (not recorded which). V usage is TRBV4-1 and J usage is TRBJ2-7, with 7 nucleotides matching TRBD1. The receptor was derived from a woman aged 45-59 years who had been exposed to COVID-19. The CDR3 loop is CASSSRQGSYEQYF. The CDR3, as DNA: TGCGCCAGCAGTTCTCGACAGGGTTCCTACGAGCAGTACTTC.